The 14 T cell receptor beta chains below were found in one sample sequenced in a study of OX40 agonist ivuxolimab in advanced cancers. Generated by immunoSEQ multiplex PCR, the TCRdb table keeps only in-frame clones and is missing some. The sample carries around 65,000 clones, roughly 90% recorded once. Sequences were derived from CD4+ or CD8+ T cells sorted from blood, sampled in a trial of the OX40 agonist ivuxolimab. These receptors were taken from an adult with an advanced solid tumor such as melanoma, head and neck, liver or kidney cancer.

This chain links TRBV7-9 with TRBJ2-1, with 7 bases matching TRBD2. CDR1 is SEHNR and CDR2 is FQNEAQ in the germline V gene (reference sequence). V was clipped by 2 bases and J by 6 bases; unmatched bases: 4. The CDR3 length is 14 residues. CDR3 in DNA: TGTGCCAGCAGCTTAAGACTAGCCTCCAATGAGCAGTTCTTC. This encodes CASSLRLASNEQFF.

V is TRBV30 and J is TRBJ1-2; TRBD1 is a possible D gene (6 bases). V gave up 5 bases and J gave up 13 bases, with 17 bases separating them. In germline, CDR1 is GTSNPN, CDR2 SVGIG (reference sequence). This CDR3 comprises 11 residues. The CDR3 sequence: CAWAGAEQRTF. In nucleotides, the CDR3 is TGTGCCTGGGCAGGGGCCGAACAGCGCACCTTC. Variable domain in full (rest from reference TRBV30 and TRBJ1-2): SQTIHQWPATLVQPVGSPLSLECTVEGTSNPNLYWYRQAAGRGLQLLFYSVGIGQISSEVPQNLSASRPQDRQFILSSKKLLLSDSGFYLCAWAGAEQRTFGSGTRLTVV.

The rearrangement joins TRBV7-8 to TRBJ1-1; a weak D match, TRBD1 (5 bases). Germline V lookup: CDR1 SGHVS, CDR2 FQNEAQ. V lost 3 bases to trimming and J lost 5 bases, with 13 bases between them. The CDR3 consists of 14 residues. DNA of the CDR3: TGTGCCAGCAGCTTCGGGACTCTGGGAACTGAAGCTTTCTTT. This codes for CASSFGTLGTEAFF. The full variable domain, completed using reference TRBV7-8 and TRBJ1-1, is GAGVSQSPRYKVAKRGQDVALRCDPISGHVSLFWYQQALGQGPEFLTYFQNEAQLDKSGLPSDRFFAERPEGSVSTLKIQRTQQEDSAVYLCASSFGTLGTEAFFGQGTRLTVV.

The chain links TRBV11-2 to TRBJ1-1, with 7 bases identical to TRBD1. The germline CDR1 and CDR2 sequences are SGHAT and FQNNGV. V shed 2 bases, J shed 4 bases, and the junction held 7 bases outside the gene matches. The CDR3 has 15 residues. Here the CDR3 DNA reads TGTGCCAGCAGCTTAAGACAGGGTAAGGGCACTGAAGCTTTCTTT. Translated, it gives CASSLRQGKGTEAFF.

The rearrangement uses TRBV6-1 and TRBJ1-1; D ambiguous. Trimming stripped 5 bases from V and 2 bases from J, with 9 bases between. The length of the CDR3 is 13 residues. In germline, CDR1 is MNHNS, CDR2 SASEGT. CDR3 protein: CASSSQKNTEAFF. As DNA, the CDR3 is TGTGCCAGCAGTTCACAGAAAAACACTGAAGCTTTCTTT.

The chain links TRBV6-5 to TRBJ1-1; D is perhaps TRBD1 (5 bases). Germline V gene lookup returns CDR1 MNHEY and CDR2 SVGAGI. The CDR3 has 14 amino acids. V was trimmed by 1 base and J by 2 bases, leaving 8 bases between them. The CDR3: CASSYLRGNTEAFF. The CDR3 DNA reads TGTGCCAGCAGTTACTTAAGGGGAAACACTGAAGCTTTCTTT.

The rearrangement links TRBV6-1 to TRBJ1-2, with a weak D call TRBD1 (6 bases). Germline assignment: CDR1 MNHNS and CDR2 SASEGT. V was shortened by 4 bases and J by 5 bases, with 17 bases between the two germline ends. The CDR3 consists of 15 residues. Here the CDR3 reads CASSGDRIPFYGYTF. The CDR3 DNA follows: TGTGCCAGCAGTGGAGACAGGATCCCTTTTTATGGCTACACCTTC.

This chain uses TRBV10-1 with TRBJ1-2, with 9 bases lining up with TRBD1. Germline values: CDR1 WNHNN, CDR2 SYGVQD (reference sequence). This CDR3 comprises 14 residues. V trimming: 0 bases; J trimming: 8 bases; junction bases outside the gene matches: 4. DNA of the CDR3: TGCGCCAGCAGTGAGTCGGACAGGGGAAGAGGCTACACCTTC. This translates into CASSESDRGRGYTF.

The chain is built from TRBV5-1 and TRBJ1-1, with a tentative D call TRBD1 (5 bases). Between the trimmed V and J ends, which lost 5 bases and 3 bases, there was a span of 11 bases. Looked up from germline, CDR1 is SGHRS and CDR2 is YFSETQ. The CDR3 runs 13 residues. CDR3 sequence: CASSGGWDTEAFF. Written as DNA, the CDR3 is TGCGCCAGCAGTGGGGGGTGGGACACTGAAGCTTTCTTT.

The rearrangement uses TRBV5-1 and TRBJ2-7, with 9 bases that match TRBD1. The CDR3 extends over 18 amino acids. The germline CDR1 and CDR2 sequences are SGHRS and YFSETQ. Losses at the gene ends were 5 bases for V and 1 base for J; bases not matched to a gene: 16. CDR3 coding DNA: TGCGCCAGCAGTCTAGCCCCGGGCGACAGGGGGACTTCCTACGAGCAGTACTTC. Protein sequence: CASSLAPGDRGTSYEQYF. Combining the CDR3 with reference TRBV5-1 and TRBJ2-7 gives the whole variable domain KAGVTQTPRYLIKTRGQQVTLSCSPISGHRSVSWYQQTPGQGLQFLFEYFSETQRNKGNFPGRFSGRQFSNSRSEMNVSTLELGDSALYLCASSLAPGDRGTSYEQYFGPGTRLTVT.

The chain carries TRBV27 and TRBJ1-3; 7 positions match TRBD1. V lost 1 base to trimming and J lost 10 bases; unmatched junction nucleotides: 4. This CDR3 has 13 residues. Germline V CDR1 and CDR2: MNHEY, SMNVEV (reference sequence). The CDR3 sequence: CASSLFRGDTIYF. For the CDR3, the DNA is TGTGCCAGCAGTTTATTCAGGGGGGATACCATATATTTT.

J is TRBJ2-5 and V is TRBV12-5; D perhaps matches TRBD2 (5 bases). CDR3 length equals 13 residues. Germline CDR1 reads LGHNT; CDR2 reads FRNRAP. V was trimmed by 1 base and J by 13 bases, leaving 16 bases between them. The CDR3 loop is CASGLDSSRVLYF. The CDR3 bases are TGTGCTAGTGGTTTGGACTCCTCGAGGGTCCTGTACTTC.

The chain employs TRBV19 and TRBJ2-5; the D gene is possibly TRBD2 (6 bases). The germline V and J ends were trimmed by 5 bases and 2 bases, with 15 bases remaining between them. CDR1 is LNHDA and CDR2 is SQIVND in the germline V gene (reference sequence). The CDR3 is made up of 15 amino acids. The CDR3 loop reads CASSEGGQLQETQYF. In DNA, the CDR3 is TGTGCCAGTAGTGAGGGAGGACAACTACAAGAGACCCAGTACTTC. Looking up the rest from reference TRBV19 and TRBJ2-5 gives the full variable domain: DGGITQSPKYLFRKEGQNVTLSCEQNLNHDAMYWYRQDPGQGLRLIYYSQIVNDFQKGDIAEGYSVSREKKESFPLTVTSAQKNPTAFYLCASSEGGQLQETQYFGPGTRLLVL.

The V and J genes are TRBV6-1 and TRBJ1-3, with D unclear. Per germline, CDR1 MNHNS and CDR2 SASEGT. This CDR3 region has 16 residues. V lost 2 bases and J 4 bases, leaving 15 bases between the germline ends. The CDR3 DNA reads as TGTGCCAGCAGTGAAAGTCTGAGGCCAGGCGGAAACACCATATATTTT. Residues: CASSESLRPGGNTIYF.